The 2 T cell receptor beta chains reported below all come from one sample, sequenced in a study of a mutant IDH1 vaccine in newly diagnosed glioma. These receptors' antigens are unknown. The data were produced by immunoSEQ multiplex PCR, yet TCRdb's version contains in-frame clones alone and is incomplete. The repertoire consists of around 53,000 clones, with roughly nine tenths occurring once and the leading ten covering 2% to 2.5%. The time point: week 11, during vaccination. Alongside topical imiquimod, each dose of vaccine comprised 300 ug of mutant IDH1 20-mer peptide. The sequenced sample was PBMCs, obtained from a glioma patient whose treatment included an IDH1 peptide vaccine. The origin of the receptors is a man in his fifties with glioma.

The J gene is TRBJ2-2, the V gene TRBV5-1; D may correspond to TRBD1 or TRBD2 (5 bases each). Per the germline V gene, CDR1 is SGHRS and CDR2 is YFSETQ. This CDR3 contains 14 residues. Trimming stripped 0 bases from V and 4 bases from J, with 7 bases between. This chain's CDR3 is CASSLAGSTGELFF. The CDR3 coding sequence is TGCGCCAGCAGCTTGGCAGGGAGCACCGGGGAGCTGTTTTTT.

This chain links TRBV30 with TRBJ2-2, with TRBD2 matching 7 bases. The CDR3 loop spans 15 amino acids. The trim removed 5 bases at V and 1 base at J, leaving 7 bases unmatched. Germline-derived CDR1 and CDR2 are GTSNPN and SVGIG (reference sequence). CDR3 bases: TGTGCCTGGGTTATGGCGGGAGTGAACACCGGGGAGCTGTTTTTT. Residues: CAWVMAGVNTGELFF.